Given below is one T cell receptor beta chain in context. One junction end disagrees with the germline gene, perhaps due to a read error. In germline, CDR1 is MNHEY, CDR2 SMNVEV (reference sequence). This CDR3 has 16 residues. This entry belongs to a study of sequential checkpoint blockade in melanoma. Turning to the study itself: Patients were randomized 1:1 to nivolumab-then-ipilimumab or ipilimumab-then-nivolumab first-line.

Here immunoSEQ multiplex PCR was the method, and the copy in TCRdb shows in-frame clones only, minus some. The sample gives around 21,000 clones, 82% of which show up once; over 50% is in the top ten. Specified treatment: randomized to nivolumab then ipilimumab (arm A) or the reverse (arm B). The clonotype comes from a human donor with melanoma. This chain connects TRBV27 to TRBJ1-2; 7 bases are a match to TRBD1. The material sequenced was CD8+ T cells sorted from blood (inferred from file names), taken from a patient given nivolumab and ipilimumab in sequence. The CDR3 loop is CASSVSPGQRRYGYTF. CDR3 DNA sequence: TGTGCCAGCAGTGTATCCCCGGGACAGCGGCGATATGGCTACACCTTC.